The rows below give T cell receptor beta chains drawn from one sample of a study of T cell responses to AZD1222 COVID-19 vaccine. Repertoires were generated with immunoSEQ multiplex PCR, while TCRdb's copy carries only in-frame clones and drops some. The data contain 130,000 or so clones, roughly nine tenths of them seen just once; the ten biggest clones take up approximately 3%. The sample was peripheral blood, taken on day 0 of AZD1222 vaccination. Source of these receptors: an adult in good health. Both conserved end residues are part of each CDR3. Fields, in order: J gene, D gene, V gene, clone size, CDR3 DNA, CDR3 protein. D genes are given only for firm matches. Size tells how often a clone was seen (once, few, many) or the class of an expanded clone, and some rows leave it out.

>TRBJ2-3|-|TRBV25-1|few
TGTGCCAGCAGTGAATGGGGCGGAGCTAGGGATACGCAGTATTTT
CASSEWGGARDTQYF
>TRBJ1-6|-|TRBV19|-
TGTGCCAGCGGGTACAGCTCCTATAATTCACCCCTCCACTTT
CASGYSSYNSPLHF
>TRBJ1-2|-|TRBV6-6|once
TGTGCCAGCAGCTCTGACACGACCTATGGCTACACCTTC
CASSSDTTYGYTF
>TRBJ2-1|TRBD2|TRBV11-1|-
TGTGCCAGCAGCTCCGGGACTAGCGGGAGGGGGATGGAGCAGTTCTTC
CASSSGTSGRGMEQFF
>TRBJ2-3|-|TRBV15|-
TGTGCCACCAGCAGTCCCTTGGGGGATCGGACAGATACGCAGTATTTT
CATSSPLGDRTDTQYF
>TRBJ1-1|-|TRBV3-1/TRBV3-2|-
TGTGCCAGCAGCCAATTTGGACATCGAATCACTGAAGCTTTCTTT
CASSQFGHRITEAFF
>TRBJ2-7|TRBD1|TRBV10-1|-
TGCGCCAGACCTTGGACAGGCGGTCGATACGAGCAGTACTTC
CARPWTGGRYEQYF
>TRBJ1-4|-|TRBV3-1/TRBV3-2|-
TGTGCCAGCAGCCAAGATGGGCACAGGGTAGTGGCTGAAAAACTGTTTTTT
CASSQDGHRVVAEKLFF
>TRBJ1-4|-|TRBV9|-
TGTGCCAGCAGCCCCCGGGGGGGGCGGGAAGCTAATGAAAAACTGTTTTTT
CASSPRGGREANEKLFF
>TRBJ2-2|TRBD1|TRBV29-1|-
TGCAGCGTTGAAGATCCGAGAGGAGACAGGGCGAACACCGGGGAGCTGTTTTTT
CSVEDPRGDRANTGELFF
>TRBJ1-5|-|TRBV28|-
TGTGCCAGCAGCAGAGGGGGGGCCCGACAGCCCCAGCATTTT
CASSRGGARQPQHF
>TRBJ2-3|-|TRBV18|-
TGTGCCAGCTCATTTACGAATCCGGGTCAATCAGATACGCAGTATTTT
CASSFTNPGQSDTQYF
>TRBJ1-2|TRBD1|TRBV29-1|-
TGCAGCGTTCAGACAGGGGGGAGAGCTAACTATGGCTACACCTTC
CSVQTGGRANYGYTF
>TRBJ2-5|-|TRBV6-2/TRBV6-3|once
TGTGCCAGCAGTTACCCCGGGACATGGACTAAGACCCAGTACTTC
CASSYPGTWTKTQYF
>TRBJ2-5|TRBD2|TRBV18|-
TGTGCCAGCTCACCACCGGGACTAGCGGGGGGGCCATCGGCTGGCGAGACCCAGTACTTC
CASSPPGLAGGPSAGETQYF
>TRBJ2-1|-|TRBV2|-
TGTGCCAGCACAACTGTTCTATACAATGAGCAGTTCTTC
CASTTVLYNEQFF
>TRBJ1-1|-|TRBV11-2|-
TGTGCCAGCAGCTCTTGGACCGGGCCCCGAGGCACTGAAGCTTTCTTT
CASSSWTGPRGTEAFF
>TRBJ1-1|-|TRBV3-1/TRBV3-2|-
TGTGCCAGCAGCCAAGCCGCCTCACCGAGCCCACAGCGGCTCTTT
CASSQAASPSPQRLF
>TRBJ2-1|-|TRBV3-1/TRBV3-2|once
TGTGCCAGCAGCCAGGGGCCCAATGAGCAGTTCTTC
CASSQGPNEQFF
>TRBJ1-1|-|TRBV19|-
TGTGCCAGTAGTATGCAGGGGTTGAACACTGAAGCTTTCTTT
CASSMQGLNTEAFF
>TRBJ1-1|-|TRBV18|-
TGTGCCAGCTCACCGGCAAAGGGAGGGAGCACTGAAGCTTTCTTT
CASSPAKGGSTEAFF
>TRBJ2-1|-|TRBV5-5|-
TGTGCCAGCAGCTTGTGGGCCACTGAGTTCTTC
CASSLWATEFF
>TRBJ1-5|-|TRBV18|-
TGTGCCAGCTCGCTCAGACAGGCGCAAGGTCAGCCCCAGCATTTT
CASSLRQAQGQPQHF
>TRBJ1-2|-|TRBV5-6|once
TGTGCCAGCAGCTTGGGGGCAGGGTGGGGCTATGGCTACACCTTC
CASSLGAGWGYGYTF
>TRBJ1-5|-|TRBV7-2|-
TGTGCCAGCAGCTTGGTGGCAGGGGCTAATCAGCCCCAGCATTTT
CASSLVAGANQPQHF
>TRBJ1-6|-|TRBV25-1|-
TGTGCCAGCAGTGAATTCGAGGGGCCGAATTCACCCCTCCACTTT
CASSEFEGPNSPLHF
>TRBJ2-5|-|TRBV3-1/TRBV3-2|-
TGTGCCAGCAGCCAAAGAGGAGAGACCCAGTACTTC
CASSQRGETQYF
>TRBJ1-3|TRBD1|TRBV18|once
TGTGCCAGCTCACCAAGGCTGGCGGGACAGGGAACTGGAAACACCATATATTTT
CASSPRLAGQGTGNTIYF
>TRBJ1-2|TRBD1|TRBV27|-
TGTGCCAGCAGTTTAAAACCTACAGGGGGCGTCGGCTATGGCTACACCTTC
CASSLKPTGGVGYGYTF
>TRBJ2-2|TRBD2|TRBV6-4|once
TGTGCCAGCAGTGCGGGAGGGAACACCGGGGAGCTGTTTTTT
CASSAGGNTGELFF
>TRBJ1-3|-|TRBV28|-
TGTGCCAGCAGTTTGGCGGGGGCGAGGGGAAACACCATATATTTT
CASSLAGARGNTIYF
>TRBJ2-7|-|TRBV5-1|many
TGCGCCAGCAGCTTGGCTACAGGGCACGAGCAGTACTTC
CASSLATGHEQYF
>TRBJ2-1|-|TRBV7-6|-
TGTGCCAGCAGCTTAACGGGGAGCTCCTACAATGAGCAGTTCTTC
CASSLTGSSYNEQFF
>TRBJ1-5|-|TRBV3-1/TRBV3-2|-
TGTGCCAGCAGCCAAGCCTGGAGCAATCAGCCCCAGCATTTT
CASSQAWSNQPQHF
>TRBJ1-5|TRBD1|TRBV7-8|-
TGTGCCAGCAGACAGGGGCCGCGTCCCAATCAGCCCCAGCATTTT
CASRQGPRPNQPQHF
>TRBJ2-5|TRBD2|TRBV6-2/TRBV6-3|-
TGTGCCAGCAGTTACTCGACTAGCGGGATTGGGGAGACCCAGTACTTC
CASSYSTSGIGETQYF
>TRBJ2-4|TRBD1|TRBV5-5|-
TGTGCCAGCAGCTTGGGGGGACAGAACTCCTTAGCCAAAAACATTCAGTACTTC
CASSLGGQNSLAKNIQYF